This T cell receptor (beta chain) was identified during a study of blood T cell repertoires in COVID-19. In the study overall: COVID-19 samples collected from the United States, Italy and Spain covered acute and convalescent phases. Sources were T cells, B-cell-depleted T cells, or PBMCs; the material itself was cDNA or gDNA.

The table came from immunoSEQ multiplex PCR; TCRdb's copy has only in-frame clones and leaves some out. The sample yields some 290,000 clones, around 92% seen once. Participant reports of clinical history set cohort assignment. The receptor's source is a woman aged 25 to 39 who had recovered from COVID-19. Sequencing input: PBMCs or T cells enriched from blood (not recorded which).

This CDR3 is CASSLQSLSSYEQYF. The CDR3, as DNA: TGTGCCAGCAGCTTACAGTCGCTCTCGTCCTACGAGCAGTACTTC. V usage is TRBV7-9 and J usage is TRBJ2-7; no definite D call. Trimming stripped 2 bases from V and 1 base from J, with 12 bases between. The CDR3 sequence is 15 residues long. In germline, CDR1 is SEHNR, CDR2 FQNEAQ (reference sequence).